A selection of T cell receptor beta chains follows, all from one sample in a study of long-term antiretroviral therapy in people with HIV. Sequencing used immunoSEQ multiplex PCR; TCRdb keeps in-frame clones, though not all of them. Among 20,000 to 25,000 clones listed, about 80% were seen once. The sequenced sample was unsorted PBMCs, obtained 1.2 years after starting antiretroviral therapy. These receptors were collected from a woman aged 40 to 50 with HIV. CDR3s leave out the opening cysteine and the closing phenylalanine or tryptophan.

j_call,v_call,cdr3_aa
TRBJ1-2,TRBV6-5,ATQSHGNYGYT
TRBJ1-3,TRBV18,ASSPPGPRSGNTIY
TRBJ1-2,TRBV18,ASSPGTELIGYT
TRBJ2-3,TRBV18,ASSATSAGEDTQY
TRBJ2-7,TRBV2,ASTVESSYEQY
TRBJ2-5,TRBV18,ASSRATNQETQY
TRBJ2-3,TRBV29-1,SGTSGGSYDTQY
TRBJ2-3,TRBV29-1,SVADTQY
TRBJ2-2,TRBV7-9,ASSQDTGELF
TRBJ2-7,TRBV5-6,ASSEGSYEQY
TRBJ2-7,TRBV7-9,ASSLDRDLSDEQY
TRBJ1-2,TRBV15,ATSRDSNYGYT
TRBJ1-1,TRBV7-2,ASGWDGTEAF
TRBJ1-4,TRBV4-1,ASSPKGQGPTNEKLF
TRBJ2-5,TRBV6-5,ASSTRGPQETQY
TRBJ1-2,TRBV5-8,ASSFQGNYGYT
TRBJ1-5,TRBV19,ASQGVDNQPQH
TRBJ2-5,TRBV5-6,ASSLPGGETQY
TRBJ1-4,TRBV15,ATSIAGATNEKLF
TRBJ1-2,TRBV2,ASSESSRGIGYT
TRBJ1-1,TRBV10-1,ASSESETGGFTEAF
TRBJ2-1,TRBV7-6,ASSSPPRGSSYNEQF
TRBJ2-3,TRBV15,ATSRVREGPTDTQY